This T cell receptor beta chain is drawn from a study of persistence of HIV-infected CD4 T cells. Trimming removed 3 bases from V and 7 bases from J, with 5 bases in between. The CDR3 runs 11 residues. The germline gives CDR1 SGHTS, CDR2 YDEGEE. As regards this clone: Its matching antigen is unknown. Additional DNA sequences in this sample encode the identical CDR3.

Cells were stimulated with CMV-infected fibroblast lysates at approximately 10 ug/mL. Sorting of responding CD4+ T cells relied on upregulated CD40 ligand together with CD69. Donors had undetectable plasma HIV-1 RNA, under 50 copies/mL, for 4+ years. Donors had CD4+ T cell counts above 400 cells/uL and were CMV-seropositive. The libraries were made with immunoSEQ version 4 in survey mode. Genomic DNA was diluted to around 10 ng/uL, up to roughly 1 ug per sample. Clones were read by immunoSEQ multiplex PCR, and TCRdb kept only the in-frame ones, dropping some. The sample holds some 16,000 clones, 65% seen once.

The gene calls are TRBV5-8 and TRBJ1-5; D is unresolved. The sequences come from CD4+ T cells sorted from PBMCs after roughly 18-hour stimulation, collected from a patient who received antiretroviral therapy. The TCR sequence derives from an adult woman with HIV who was CMV-seropositive. The DNA for the CDR3 is TGTGCCAGCAGCTCTCTCCAGCCCCAGCATTTT. Residues: CASSSLQPQHF.